Below, one TCR beta chain is given with its context. Generated by immunoSEQ multiplex PCR, the TCRdb table keeps only in-frame clones and is missing some. Of approximately 50,000 clones in the sample, approximately 95% were seen once. The sample belongs to a study of technical replicates of blood from four donors. The CDR3 runs to 12 residues. Germline CDR1 SQVTM, CDR2 ANQGSEA. The origin of this receptor is a human donor in good health. The sequenced sample was T cells isolated from PBMCs. The gene calls are TRBV29-1 and TRBJ2-1; D is possibly TRBD2 (6 bases). CDR3 residues: CVAEISYNEQFF. The CDR3 nucleotides read TGCGTAGCGGAGATCTCCTACAATGAGCAGTTCTTC.